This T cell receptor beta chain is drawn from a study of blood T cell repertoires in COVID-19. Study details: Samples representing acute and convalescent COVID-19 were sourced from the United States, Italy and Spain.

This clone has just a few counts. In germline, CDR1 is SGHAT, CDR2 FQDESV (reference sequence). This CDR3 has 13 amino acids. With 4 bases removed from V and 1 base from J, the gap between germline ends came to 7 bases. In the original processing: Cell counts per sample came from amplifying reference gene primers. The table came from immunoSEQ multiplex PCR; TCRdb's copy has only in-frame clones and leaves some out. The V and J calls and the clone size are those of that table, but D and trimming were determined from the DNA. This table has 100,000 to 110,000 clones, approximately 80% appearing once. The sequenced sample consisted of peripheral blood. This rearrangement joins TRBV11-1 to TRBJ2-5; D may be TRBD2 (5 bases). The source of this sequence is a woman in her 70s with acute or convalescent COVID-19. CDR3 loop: CASSYRGQETQYF. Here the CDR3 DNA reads TGTGCCAGCAGCTACCGGGGCCAAGAGACCCAGTACTTC.